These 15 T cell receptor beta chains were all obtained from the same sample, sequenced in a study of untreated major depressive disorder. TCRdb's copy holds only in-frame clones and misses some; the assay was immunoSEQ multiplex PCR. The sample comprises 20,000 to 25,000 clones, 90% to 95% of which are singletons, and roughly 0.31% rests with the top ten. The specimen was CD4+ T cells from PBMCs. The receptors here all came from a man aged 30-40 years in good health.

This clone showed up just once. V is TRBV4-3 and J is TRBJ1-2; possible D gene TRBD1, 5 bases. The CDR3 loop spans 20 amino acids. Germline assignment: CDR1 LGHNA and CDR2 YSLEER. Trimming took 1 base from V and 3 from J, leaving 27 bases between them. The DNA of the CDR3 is TGCGCCAGCAGCCAAGTTGGGCGAGGAGCAGGGAGGGACCGAGACTATGGCTACACCTTC. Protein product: CASSQVGRGAGRDRDYGYTF.

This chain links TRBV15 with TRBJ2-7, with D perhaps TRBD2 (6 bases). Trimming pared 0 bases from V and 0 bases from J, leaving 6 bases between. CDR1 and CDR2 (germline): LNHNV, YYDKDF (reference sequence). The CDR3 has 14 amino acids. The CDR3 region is CATSREGGSYEQYF. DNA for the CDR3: TGTGCCACCAGCAGAGAGGGGGGCTCCTACGAGCAGTACTTC.

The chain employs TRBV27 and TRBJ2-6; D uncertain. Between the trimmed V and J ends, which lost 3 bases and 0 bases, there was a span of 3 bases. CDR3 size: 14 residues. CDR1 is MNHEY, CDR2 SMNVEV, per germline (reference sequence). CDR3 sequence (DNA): TGTGCCAGCAGTTTGAACTCTGGGGCCAACGTCCTGACTTTC. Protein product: CASSLNSGANVLTF.

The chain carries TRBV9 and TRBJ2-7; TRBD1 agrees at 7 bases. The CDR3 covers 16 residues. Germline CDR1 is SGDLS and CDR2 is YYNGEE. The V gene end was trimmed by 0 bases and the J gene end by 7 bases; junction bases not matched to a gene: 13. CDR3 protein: CASSVAVGQGVSEQYF. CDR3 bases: TGTGCCAGCAGCGTAGCTGTAGGTCAGGGGGTAAGTGAGCAGTACTTC.

The DNA for the CDR3 is TGTGCCAGCAGCATACGATTAAACACCGGGGAGCTGTTTTTT. Residues: CASSIRLNTGELFF. The chain recombines TRBV2 with TRBJ2-2; D ambiguous. The germline gives CDR1 SNHLY, CDR2 FYNNEI. V lost 6 bases and J 2 bases, leaving 10 bases between the germline ends. The CDR3 runs 14 residues.

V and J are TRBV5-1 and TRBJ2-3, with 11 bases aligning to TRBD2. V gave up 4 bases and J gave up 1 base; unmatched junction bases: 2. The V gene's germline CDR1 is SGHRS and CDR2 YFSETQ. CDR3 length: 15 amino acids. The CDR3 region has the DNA TGCGCCAGCAGCCCGGGACTAGCGGGCACAGATACGCAGTATTTT. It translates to CASSPGLAGTDTQYF.

DNA of the CDR3: TGTGCCAGCAGTCCCACGGGGGAGGACACCGGGGAGCTGTTTTTT. Its protein product is CASSPTGEDTGELFF. The chain couples TRBV27 to TRBJ2-2, with D possibly TRBD2 on 6 matching bases. This CDR3 is built from 15 residues. The germline CDR1 and CDR2 sequences are MNHEY and SMNVEV (reference sequence). V gave up 5 bases and J gave up 3 bases, with 13 bases separating them.

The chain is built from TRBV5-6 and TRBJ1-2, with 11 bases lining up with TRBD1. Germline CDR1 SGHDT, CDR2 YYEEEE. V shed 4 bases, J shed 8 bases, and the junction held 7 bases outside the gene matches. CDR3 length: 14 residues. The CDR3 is CASSIGQGAWGYTF. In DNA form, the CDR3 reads TGTGCCAGCAGCATAGGACAGGGGGCATGGGGCTACACCTTC.

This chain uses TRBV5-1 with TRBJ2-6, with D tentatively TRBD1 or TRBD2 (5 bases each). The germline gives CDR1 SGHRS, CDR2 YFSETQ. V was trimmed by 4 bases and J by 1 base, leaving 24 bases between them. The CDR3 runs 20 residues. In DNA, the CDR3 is TGCGCCAGCAGCCCAATGGGGGTGGGCGGCCCGCGTTCTGGGGCCAACGTCCTGACTTTC. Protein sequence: CASSPMGVGGPRSGANVLTF.

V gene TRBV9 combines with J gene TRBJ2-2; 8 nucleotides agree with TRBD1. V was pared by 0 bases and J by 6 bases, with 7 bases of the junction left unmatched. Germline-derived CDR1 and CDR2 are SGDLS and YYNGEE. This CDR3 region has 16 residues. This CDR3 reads CASSVGQGAWAGELFF. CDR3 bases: TGTGCCAGCAGCGTAGGCCAGGGGGCCTGGGCCGGGGAGCTGTTTTTT.

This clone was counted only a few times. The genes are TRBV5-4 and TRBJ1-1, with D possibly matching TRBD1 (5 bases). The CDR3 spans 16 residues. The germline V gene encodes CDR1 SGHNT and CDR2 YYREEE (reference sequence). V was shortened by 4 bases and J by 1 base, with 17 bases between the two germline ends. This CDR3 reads CASSKEGWGTNTEAFF. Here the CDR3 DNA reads TGTGCCAGCAGCAAAGAGGGGTGGGGTACGAACACTGAAGCTTTCTTT.

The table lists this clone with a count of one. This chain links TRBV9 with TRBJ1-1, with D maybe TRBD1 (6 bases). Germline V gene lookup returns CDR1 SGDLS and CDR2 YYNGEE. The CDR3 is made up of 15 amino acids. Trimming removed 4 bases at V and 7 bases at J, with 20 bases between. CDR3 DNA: TGTGCCAGCAGCCACACCGGGGGCGGGATTTTTGAAGCTTTCTTT. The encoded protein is CASSHTGGGIFEAFF.

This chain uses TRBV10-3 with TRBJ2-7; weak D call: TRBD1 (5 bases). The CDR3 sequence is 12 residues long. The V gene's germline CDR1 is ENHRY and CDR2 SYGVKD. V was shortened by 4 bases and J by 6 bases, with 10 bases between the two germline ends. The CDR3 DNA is TGTGCCATCAGTGGCAGGGTAGGCGAGCAGTACTTC. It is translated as CAISGRVGEQYF.

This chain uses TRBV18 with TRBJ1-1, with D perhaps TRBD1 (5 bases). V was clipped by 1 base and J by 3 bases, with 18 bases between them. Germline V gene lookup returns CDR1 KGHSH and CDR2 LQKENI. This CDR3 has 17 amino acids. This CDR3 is CASSPRRARAVDTEAFF. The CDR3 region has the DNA TGTGCCAGCTCACCACGAAGGGCCAGGGCGGTTGACACTGAAGCTTTCTTT.

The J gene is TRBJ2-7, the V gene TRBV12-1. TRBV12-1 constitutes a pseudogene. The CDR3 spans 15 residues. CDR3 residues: CASSREGPVSYEQYF. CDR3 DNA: TGTGCCAGCAGCCGCGAGGGACCCGTCTCCTACGAGCAGTACTTC.